The present entry profiles one TCR beta chain with its context. What it recognizes is unknown. From germline, CDR1 is SGHAT and CDR2 FQNNGV. The CDR3 spans 14 residues. Unmatched junction bases numbered 3, after V lost 3 bases and J lost 5 bases. The data are from a study of cytomegalovirus exposure and HLA in healthy donors. Study-wide points: Some V segments, TRBV6-2 and TRBV6-3 among them, were indistinguishable and were therefore excluded. Accounts indicate the classifier identified cytomegalovirus status with strong specificity and sensitivity.

Amplification used 60 Vbeta primers and 13 Jbeta primers. Profiled with immunoSEQ multiplex PCR; TCRdb holds only in-frame clones, not every one. The repertoire holds 150,000 or so clones, 75% to 85% seen once, with roughly 5.2% in the top ten. This receptor was taken from a young woman in good health and CMV-seropositive. The chain combines TRBV11-2 with TRBJ2-7; 11 nucleotides agree with TRBD2. Material for sequencing was PBMCs. CDR3 residues: CASSLLAGGDEQYF. The CDR3 nucleotides are TGTGCCAGCAGCTTGCTAGCGGGGGGTGACGAGCAGTACTTC.